Listed below are T cell receptor beta chains from one sample, sequenced in a study of cytomegalovirus exposure and HLA in healthy donors. The repertoire was sequenced with immunoSEQ multiplex PCR; TCRdb's copy has only in-frame clones and lacks some. Here the sample spans tens of thousands of clones, about 73% being singletons. The specimen sequenced was PBMCs. These receptors were obtained from a man aged 40-49 years in good health and CMV-seronegative. CDR3s include the opening cysteine and the closing phenylalanine or tryptophan. The D gene is left open where the match is weak. Expanded clones are given a class, and other clones once, few, many or no size at all.

V,D,size,J,DNA,CDR3
TRBV10-3,TRBD2,-,TRBJ2-3,TGTGCCATCAGTGAGTCGGCTAGCGGGAGGATAACAGATACGCAGTATTTT,CAISESASGRITDTQYF
TRBV7-9,TRBD1,-,TRBJ1-2,TGTGCCAGCAGCCTGGGGGCAGGGGGCGACTATGGCTACACCTTC,CASSLGAGGDYGYTF
TRBV30,-,few,TRBJ1-4,TGTGCCTGGAGTAGAGCGATGGGGATGGGGAGCCTTAATGAAAAACTGTTTTTT,CAWSRAMGMGSLNEKLFF
TRBV5-4,TRBD2,-,TRBJ2-7,TGTGCCAGCAGCTTATCTAGCGGGAGGGCCGACGAGCAGTACTTC,CASSLSSGRADEQYF
TRBV7-9,-,-,TRBJ1-1,TGTGCCAGCAGCTTAGGGCGGGCCACTGAAGCTTTCTTT,CASSLGRATEAFF
TRBV13,TRBD1,-,TRBJ2-3,TGTGCCAGCAGCGACCGGGGGACAGGGTTTGACCCTCATGGAGGGCAGTATTTT,CASSDRGTGFDPHGGQYF
TRBV6-1,-,-,TRBJ2-1,TGTGCCAGCAGTGAATCGGGGTCACCCAATGAGCAGTTCTTC,CASSESGSPNEQFF
TRBV7-2,-,-,TRBJ2-7,TGTGCCAGCAGCCCACGGGGCTACGAGCAGTACTTC,CASSPRGYEQYF
TRBV7-2,TRBD2,few,TRBJ2-7,TGTGCCAGCAGCTCGTTAGCCGGCGGGGGTGAGCAGTACTTC,CASSSLAGGGEQYF
TRBV4-1,TRBD1,-,TRBJ1-5,TGCGCCAGCAGCCAAATTAGACAGGGGATGGATCAGCCCCAGCATTTT,CASSQIRQGMDQPQHF
TRBV9,TRBD1,-,TRBJ1-5,TGTGCCAGCAGTGGGACAGGGACCAATCAGCCCCAGCATTTT,CASSGTGTNQPQHF
TRBV11-1,TRBD1,-,TRBJ1-1,TGTGCCAGCAGCTTAATGTCCTCAGGGGGCGGAACTGAAGCTTTCTTT,CASSLMSSGGGTEAFF